Below, 32 T cell receptor beta chains from the same sample are listed, as sequenced in a study of blood T cell repertoires in COVID-19. Clones were sequenced by immunoSEQ multiplex PCR, and TCRdb holds only the in-frame ones, with some missing. The sample carries fewer than 300,000 clones, about 91% recorded once. Sequencing was performed on PBMCs or T cells enriched from blood (not recorded which). The receptors were sampled from a woman in her 40s with acute COVID-19.

The rearrangement uses TRBV10-2 and TRBJ1-1; 8 positions match TRBD1. The V gene end was trimmed by 6 bases and the J gene end by 1 base; junction bases not matched to a gene: 7. CDR1 and CDR2 (germline): WSHSY, SAAADI. The CDR3 sequence is 15 residues long. DNA for the CDR3: TGCGCCAGCAGGACTGGACAGGGATCGAACACTGAAGCTTTCTTT. Protein: CASRTGQGSNTEAFF.

As concerns this clone: This CDR3 is also generated by other DNA sequences in the sample. This sequence joins TRBV12-3 or TRBV12-4 and TRBJ1-1, with D perhaps TRBD1 (6 bases). V gave up 3 bases and J gave up 4 bases, with 9 bases separating them. The CDR3 length is 13 residues. CDR3 bases: TGTGCCAGCAGTTTGCAGGGGCTCACTGAAGCTTTCTTT. This codes for CASSLQGLTEAFF.

The V and J genes are TRBV18 and TRBJ2-4; D perhaps matches TRBD1 (5 bases). CDR3 length: 16 amino acids. The germline gives CDR1 KGHSH, CDR2 LQKENI. Trimming took 0 bases from V and 9 from J, leaving 18 bases between them. The DNA of the CDR3 is TGTGCCAGCTCACCACCAGGGCAGGGAATCGACAGCATTCAGTACTTC. It codes for CASSPPGQGIDSIQYF. Complete variable domain (other parts from reference TRBV18 and TRBJ2-4): NAGVMQNPRHLVRRRGQEARLRCSPMKGHSHVYWYRQLPEEGLKFMVYLQKENIIDESGMPKERFSAEFPKEGPSILRIQQVVRGDSAAYFCASSPPGQGIDSIQYFGAGTRLSVL.

The chain links TRBV4-2 to TRBJ2-3; 7 bases are shared with TRBD2. V gave up 5 bases and J gave up 7 bases; unmatched junction bases: 3. The CDR3 length is 12 residues. Germline V lookup: CDR1 LGHNA, CDR2 YNFKEQ. CDR3 protein: CASSSAGNTQYF. The CDR3 coding sequence is TGTGCCAGCAGCTCAGCGGGGAATACGCAGTATTTT.

The chain joins TRBV5-1 to TRBJ2-7; 8 bases fit TRBD1. After removal of 5 bases from V and 10 bases from J, the junction contained 5 bases not matched to a gene. The CDR3 extends over 11 amino acids. The germline CDR1 and CDR2 sequences are SGHRS and YFSETQ. The CDR3 loop is CASRSGQGQYF. For the CDR3, the DNA is TGCGCCAGCAGAAGTGGACAGGGCCAGTACTTC.

This clone has only one observation. The gene calls are TRBV2 and TRBJ1-2; 8 bases fit TRBD1. The V segment lost 7 bases and the J segment 10 bases; nucleotides outside the gene matches: 14. The CDR3 covers 14 residues. The germline gives CDR1 SNHLY, CDR2 FYNNEI. CDR3 sequence reads: CASILRGQEAYYTF. DNA of the CDR3: TGTGCCAGCATCCTCAGGGGACAGGAGGCTTACTACACCTTC.

The chain uses TRBV4-2 and TRBJ2-1; TRBD2 matches 9 bases. Trimming at V came to 4 bases and at J to 8 bases, leaving 9 bases not matched to a gene. Per germline, CDR1 LGHNA and CDR2 YNFKEQ. The CDR3 is made up of 15 amino acids. This CDR3 reads CASSPSGIRGDEQFF. Here the CDR3 DNA reads TGTGCCAGCAGCCCTAGCGGGATCCGTGGCGATGAGCAGTTCTTC.

The rearrangement joins TRBV10-3 to TRBJ2-1; TRBD2 matches at 12 bases. This CDR3 region has 15 residues. CDR1 is ENHRY, CDR2 SYGVKD, per germline. V shed 4 bases, J shed 6 bases, and the junction held 4 bases outside the gene matches. The CDR3 nucleotides are TGTGCCATCAGTGGACTAGCGGGAGATCGCAATGAGCAGTTCTTC. This gives the protein CAISGLAGDRNEQFF.

This clone was found once. The chain employs TRBV19 and TRBJ2-1, with D possibly matching TRBD1 (6 bases). Trimming took off 4 bases at V and 0 bases at J, with 13 bases between the two ends. This CDR3 comprises 16 residues. CDR1 and CDR2 from the germline V gene are LNHDA and SQIVND (reference sequence). CDR3 sequence: CASSNLDSSSYNEQFF. The CDR3 bases are TGTGCCAGTAGTAATTTGGACAGCAGCTCCTACAATGAGCAGTTCTTC. The full variable domain, rest sourced from reference TRBV19 and TRBJ2-1, is DGGITQSPKYLFRKEGQNVTLSCEQNLNHDAMYWYRQDPGQGLRLIYYSQIVNDFQKGDIAEGYSVSREKKESFPLTVTSAQKNPTAFYLCASSNLDSSSYNEQFFGPGTRLTVL.

The CDR3 nucleotides read TGTGCCACCAGTGACCCTCTAGCCGATTGGGCCGCATTGGCTGGCTACACCTTC. Translated: CATSDPLADWAALAGYTF. The chain couples TRBV24-1 to TRBJ1-2; D not certain. The CDR3 is made up of 18 amino acids. The V end lost 4 bases, the J end lost 7 bases, and 27 bases lay between the germline ends. The germline V gene encodes CDR1 KGHDR and CDR2 SFDVKD.

This clone appeared a few times. The V call is TRBV11-2, the J call TRBJ1-3; weak D call: TRBD1 (6 bases). This CDR3 comprises 16 residues. Trimming removed 7 bases at V and 1 base at J, with 17 bases between. Per the germline V gene, CDR1 is SGHAT and CDR2 is FQNNGV. The CDR3 DNA is TGTGCCAGCAAAGGATTTCAGGGGCGATCTGGAAACACCATATATTTT. Protein sequence: CASKGFQGRSGNTIYF.

V usage is TRBV7-3 and J usage is TRBJ2-1, with 7 bases identical to TRBD2. The length of the CDR3 is 14 residues. Trimming cost V 2 bases and J 10 bases; bases outside gene matches: 8. Germline V CDR1 and CDR2: SGHTA, FQGTGA. The CDR3 loop reads CASSLEGGPSEQFF. The DNA for the CDR3 is TGTGCCAGCAGCTTAGAGGGAGGGCCATCGGAGCAGTTCTTC.

This rearrangement joins TRBV7-9 to TRBJ2-1; TRBD2 is a possible D gene (6 bases). With 7 bases removed from V and 7 bases from J, the gap between germline ends came to 29 bases. The CDR3 has 18 residues. Germline V lookup: CDR1 SEHNR, CDR2 FQNEAQ (reference sequence). CDR3 in amino acids: CASIPFPGLRRSENEQFF. For the CDR3, the DNA is TGTGCCAGCATTCCCTTTCCGGGACTCCGACGCAGTGAAAATGAGCAGTTCTTC.

The CDR3 region is CASSSGTSGRLGEQFF. The DNA of the CDR3 is TGCGCCAGCAGCTCGGGGACTAGCGGGAGATTGGGTGAGCAGTTCTTC. The gene calls are TRBV5-1 and TRBJ2-1, with 14 positions matching TRBD2. Germline V gene data show CDR1 as SGHRS and CDR2 as YFSETQ. This CDR3 is built from 16 residues. Germline trimming cut 3 bases from V and 9 bases from J; bases unmatched to any gene: 8.

The chain carries TRBV2 and TRBJ1-1; a possible D gene is TRBD1 (6 bases). This CDR3 spans 14 amino acids. The germline gives CDR1 SNHLY, CDR2 FYNNEI. The V end was cut by 2 bases, the J end by 5 bases, with 12 bases between. The CDR3 sequence: CASSELSRGTEAFF. DNA of the CDR3: TGTGCCAGCAGTGAACTCTCTAGGGGGACTGAAGCTTTCTTT.

This chain uses TRBV5-6 with TRBJ2-7; D is perhaps TRBD2 (6 bases). CDR1 is SGHDT and CDR2 is YYEEEE in the germline V gene. CDR3 length: 15 amino acids. The germline V and J ends were trimmed by 5 bases and 6 bases, with 21 bases remaining between them. The CDR3 loop reads CASRSAVNRGTEQYV. CDR3 sequence (DNA): TGTGCCAGCAGATCGGCGGTGAATCGGGGGACCGAGCAGTACGTC.

V and J are TRBV24-1 and TRBJ2-1; 12 nucleotides match TRBD2. Looked up from germline, CDR1 is KGHDR and CDR2 is SFDVKD. The CDR3 loop spans 16 amino acids. After removal of 2 bases from V and 5 bases from J, the junction contained 3 bases not matched to a gene. CDR3 nucleotides: TGTGCCACCAGTGATTCGACTAGCGGGAGTAACAATGAGCAGTTCTTC. It specifies CATSDSTSGSNNEQFF.

The rearrangement links TRBV11-3 to TRBJ2-5, with D tentatively TRBD1 (5 bases). The CDR3 contains 14 residues. CDR1 SGHNT and CDR2 YENEEA come from the germline V gene. V lost 4 bases to trimming and J lost 1 base, with 10 bases between them. CDR3 protein: CASSSRTTQETQYF. DNA of the CDR3: TGTGCCAGCAGCTCGCGGACAACCCAAGAGACCCAGTACTTC.

The chain carries TRBV6-2 or TRBV6-3 and TRBJ2-4, with TRBD1 identical over 7 bases. CDR1 is MNHEY and CDR2 is SVGEGT in the germline V gene. Trimming took 2 bases from V and 0 from J; bases not matched to a gene: 4. The CDR3 is 16 amino acids. The CDR3 here is CASSYRDSLAKNIQYF. CDR3 DNA: TGTGCCAGCAGTTACCGGGACAGTTTAGCCAAAAACATTCAGTACTTC.

The chain couples TRBV14 to TRBJ2-1; 13 bases line up with TRBD2. CDR3 length: 16 amino acids. With V trimmed by 4 bases and J by 6 bases, 6 bases remained unmatched. Germline V gene sequence: CDR1 SGHDN, CDR2 FVKESK. The CDR3 loop reads CASSPWTSGSLNEQFF. CDR3 DNA: TGTGCCAGCAGCCCCTGGACTAGCGGGAGTCTCAATGAGCAGTTCTTC.

In its sample, this clone was seen once. The rearrangement joins TRBV28 to TRBJ1-5, with 10 positions matching TRBD1. With V trimmed by 6 bases and J by 2 bases, 4 bases remained unmatched. CDR3 length: 15 amino acids. The germline gives CDR1 MDHEN, CDR2 SYDVKM. CDR3 loop: CASSWTGGRNQPQHF. For the CDR3, the DNA is TGTGCCAGCAGCTGGACAGGGGGACGCAATCAGCCCCAGCATTTT. The whole variable domain, remainder taken from reference TRBV28 and TRBJ1-5, is DVKVTQSSRYLVKRTGEKVFLECVQDMDHENMFWYRQDPGLGLRLIYFSYDVKMKEKGDIPEGYSVSREKKERFSLILESASTNQTSMYLCASSWTGGRNQPQHFGDGTRLSIL.

The genes are TRBV7-6 and TRBJ2-7, with TRBD1 matching over 9 bases. The trim removed 4 bases at V and 5 bases at J, leaving 6 bases unmatched. This CDR3 spans 14 amino acids. Germline loops: CDR1 SGHVS, CDR2 FNYEAQ. The CDR3: CASSSGQGRDEQYV. CDR3 nucleotides: TGTGCCAGCAGCTCGGGACAGGGTAGGGACGAGCAGTACGTC.

This chain joins TRBV30 and TRBJ1-5; 7 positions agree with TRBD1. Germline V gene data show CDR1 as GTSNPN and CDR2 as SVGIG (reference sequence). The CDR3 sequence is 17 residues long. The junction had 14 bases not matched to a gene; V was cut back by 0 bases and J by 6 bases. Here the CDR3 DNA reads TGTGCCTGGAGTGTAGGAGGGGGCGAGACGTTCCTTCAGCCCCAGCATTTT. This gives the protein CAWSVGGGETFLQPQHF. Looking up the rest from reference TRBV30 and TRBJ1-5 gives the full variable domain: SQTIHQWPATLVQPVGSPLSLECTVEGTSNPNLYWYRQAAGRGLQLLFYSVGIGQISSEVPQNLSASRPQDRQFILSSKKLLLSDSGFYLCAWSVGGGETFLQPQHFGDGTRLSIL.

This chain uses TRBV18 with TRBJ1-4, with D possibly matching TRBD1 (6 bases). CDR1 KGHSH and CDR2 LQKENI come from the germline V gene. This CDR3 contains 15 residues. Trimming removed 2 bases at V and 5 bases at J, with 12 bases between. CDR3 sequence reads: CASSPRGGENEKLFF. The DNA of the CDR3 is TGTGCCAGCTCACCAAGGGGGGGCGAAAATGAAAAACTGTTTTTT.

V is TRBV3-1 (or the pseudogene TRBV3-2) and J is TRBJ1-2, with D hard to call. Germline CDR1 reads LGHDT; CDR2 reads YNNKEL (reference sequence). V lost 0 bases, J lost 10 bases, and 6 bases lay in between. The CDR3 runs 11 residues. CDR3 DNA: TGTGCCAGCAGCCAAGAGGGCGTCTACACCTTC. Protein sequence: CASSQEGVYTF.

This clone occurred a few times. This rearrangement joins TRBV7-8 to TRBJ2-5, with D maybe TRBD2 (6 bases). The CDR3 is 16 residues long. Germline assignment: CDR1 SGHVS and CDR2 FQNEAQ. V was pared by 1 base and J by 5 bases, with 17 bases between. CDR3 in amino acids: CASSLGGTGSWETQYF. In DNA, the CDR3 is TGTGCCAGCAGCTTAGGTGGGACTGGAAGCTGGGAGACCCAGTACTTC.

The chain employs TRBV18 and TRBJ1-2, with TRBD1 identical over 9 bases. V lost 3 bases, J lost 2 bases, and 4 bases stayed unmatched. Germline CDR1 and CDR2: KGHSH and LQKENI. This CDR3 is 15 amino acids long. The DNA of the CDR3 is TGTGCCAGCTCACCGGACAGGGGCGTGAACTATGGCTACACCTTC. Protein product: CASSPDRGVNYGYTF.

As for this clone: It may be a read error: a sequence one base away is much more abundant. The J gene is TRBJ2-1, the V gene TRBV5-1; TRBD2 aligns across 9 bases. Trimming at V came to 0 bases and at J to 8 bases, leaving 9 bases not matched to a gene. Germline V gene data show CDR1 as SGHRS and CDR2 as YFSETQ. The CDR3 runs to 16 residues. Written as DNA, the CDR3 is TGCGCCAGCAGCTTGGGTAATAGCGGGAGTGAGGATGAGCAGTTCTTC. Translated, it gives CASSLGNSGSEDEQFF.

V is TRBV5-5 and J is TRBJ1-1; unclear D gene. CDR3 length: 14 amino acids. Looked up from germline, CDR1 is SGHKS and CDR2 is YYEKEE (reference sequence). V was trimmed by 0 bases and J by 0 bases, leaving 6 bases between them. CDR3 nucleotides: TGTGCCAGCAGCTTGGCCGTAGTGAACACTGAAGCTTTCTTT. This translates into CASSLAVVNTEAFF.

The rearrangement joins TRBV4-1 to TRBJ1-2; D is perhaps TRBD1 (6 bases). The CDR3 contains 13 residues. Trimming shortened V by 2 bases and J by 8 bases, and 12 bases separated the two germline ends. From germline, CDR1 is MGHRA and CDR2 YSYEKL. CDR3 loop: CASSQIQGNGYTF. The DNA of the CDR3 is TGCGCCAGCAGCCAAATTCAGGGGAACGGCTACACCTTC.

The table lists this clone with a count of one. CDR3 nucleotide sequence: TGTGCCAGCAGCGTCTCTAGCGGCTACAATGAGCAGTTCTTC. Translated: CASSVSSGYNEQFF. V and J are TRBV9 and TRBJ2-1; 7 positions agree with TRBD2. V was pared by 2 bases and J by 3 bases, with 2 bases of the junction left unmatched. Per the germline V gene, CDR1 is SGDLS and CDR2 is YYNGEE. CDR3 size: 14 residues.

The V and J genes are TRBV4-2 and TRBJ1-4; tentatively, D is TRBD1 (6 bases). The germline gives CDR1 LGHNA, CDR2 YNFKEQ. Trimming took off 0 bases at V and 10 bases at J, with 15 bases between the two ends. The CDR3 totals 15 residues. CDR3 in amino acids: CASSQDGTRGGKLFF. CDR3 nucleotide sequence: TGTGCCAGCAGCCAAGATGGGACACGCGGGGGAAAACTGTTTTTT.